This T cell receptor beta chain was sequenced during a study of CD8 T cells in ankylosing spondylitis. In the case of this clonotype: Antigen: not known.

General study findings and limits: Certain motif variants had earlier been reported in reactive arthritis synovial fluid and blood. Seemingly characteristic of ankylosing spondylitis blood was a TCR beta motif consisting of under 10 highly homologous variants. Clones linked to disease were reported to show significant enrichment in matched ankylosing spondylitis synovial fluid.

Quantitative barcoded 5'-RACE was used to prepare TCR beta libraries. TCRdb passed the 5' RACE reads through MiXCR, listing each CDR3 protein once. In the table there are about 250,000 distinct CDR3 sequences, 32% of which are singletons. The CDR3 covers 14 residues. Trimming cost V 0 bases and J 4 bases, with 9 bases left between them. The germline CDR1 and CDR2 sequences are SGHTA and FQGNSA. The sample taken for sequencing was blood, either unsorted or a sorted T cell fraction (not recorded which). The sequence was obtained from a male donor with ankylosing spondylitis or in good health (not recorded which). The rearrangement uses TRBV7-2 and TRBJ1-2; D gene ambiguous. The CDR3: CASSLAMGAYGYTF. CDR3 nucleotide sequence: TGTGCCAGCAGCTTAGCAATGGGAGCCTATGGCTACACCTTC. Variable domain in full (rest from reference TRBV7-2 and TRBJ1-2): GAGVSQSPSNKVTEKGKDVELRCDPISGHTALYWYRQSLGQGLEFLIYFQGNSAPDKSGLPSDRFSAERTGGSVSTLTIQRTQQEDSAVYLCASSLAMGAYGYTFGSGTRLTVV.